These T cell receptor beta chains were read from a single sample in a study of blood T cell repertoires in COVID-19. The method was immunoSEQ multiplex PCR; TCRdb's version includes in-frame clones alone and lacks a portion of them. The sample has 98,000 or so clones, 84% seen once; the top ten hold roughly 29%. Sequencing was performed on peripheral blood. Receptors originate from a man in his 60s with acute or convalescent COVID-19. Both conserved end residues are part of each CDR3. A D gene is named only where the DNA matches it firmly. Clone size is not always given. Where it is, it says once, few, many or a class for expanded clones.

d_call clone_size j_call v_call cdr3_nt cdr3_aa
NA NA TRBJ1-5 TRBV28 TGTGCCACCCGGACAGCTAACTATCAGCCCCAGCATTTT CATRTANYQPQHF
NA NA TRBJ2-3 TRBV9 TGTGCCAGCAGCGTAGGAACGGTTCCAGATACGCAGTATTTT CASSVGTVPDTQYF
NA few TRBJ2-1 TRBV11-2 TGTGCCAGCAGCCCGTACCGGGACAAGTACAATGAGCAGTTCTTC CASSPYRDKYNEQFF
NA once TRBJ1-2 TRBV19 TGTGCCAGTGGCAAAAATAGCTACACCTTC CASGKNSYTF
NA NA TRBJ1-1 TRBV27 TGTGCCAGCAGTTTTACAGGAGAAAACACTGAAGCTTTCTTT CASSFTGENTEAFF
NA NA TRBJ2-5 TRBV2 TGTGCCAGCAGTGAAGCGAAGGGGGCGGGACTCCCAGAGACCCAGTACTTC CASSEAKGAGLPETQYF
NA NA TRBJ2-1 TRBV3-1/TRBV3-2 TGTGCCAGCAGCCAGGAGACTATTAGCTCCTACAATGAGCAGTTCTTC CASSQETISSYNEQFF
TRBD2 NA TRBJ2-1 TRBV3-1/TRBV3-2 TGTGCCAGCAGCCCACGGAGACTAGCGGGAGGGACAAGCCAGGGAAGAATGGACAATGAGCAGTTCTTC CASSPRRLAGGTSQGRMDNEQFF
TRBD2 few TRBJ2-1 TRBV11-2 TGTGCCAGCAGCTTACAAATAGGACTAGCGGGAGGGCAGTTCTTC CASSLQIGLAGGQFF
TRBD2 NA TRBJ2-3 TRBV11-3 TGTGCCAGCAGCTCTAGCGGGCGAGTAAAAGATACGCAGTATTTT CASSSSGRVKDTQYF
NA few TRBJ1-6 TRBV4-1 TGCGCCAGCAGCCGGCAGCGTTCCTATAATTCACCCCTCCACTTT CASSRQRSYNSPLHF
TRBD2 NA TRBJ2-1 TRBV4-3 TGCGCCAGCAGCCAAGAGTGGGCTAGCGGGTTAAAATACAATGAGCAGTTCTTC CASSQEWASGLKYNEQFF
TRBD1 NA TRBJ2-5 TRBV5-1 TGCGCCAGCGGGATAGGGGGCGGCGAGACCCAGTACTTC CASGIGGGETQYF
TRBD1 NA TRBJ2-5 TRBV11-2 TGTGCCAGCAGCTTCAGACAGGGGGGCACGGAGACCCAGTACTTC CASSFRQGGTETQYF
NA NA TRBJ2-2 TRBV19 TGTGCCAGTAGTATGCCCCCCCGGACTCGTCAAGTGTACGGTTCCGGGGAGCTGTTTTTT CASSMPPRTRQVYGSGELFF
TRBD2 NA TRBJ2-3 TRBV11-1 TGTGCCAGCAGCTCGGGGGGTGTGGATACGCAGTATTTT CASSSGGVDTQYF
TRBD1 NA TRBJ1-5 TRBV19 TGTGCCAGTAGAGGAAGGGGGACAGGGGGCAACGGAGTTTTGCAGCCCCAGCATTTT CASRGRGTGGNGVLQPQHF
NA NA TRBJ1-4 TRBV11-2 TGTGCCAGCAGCTCCCGAGGAGTTAATGAAAAACTGTTTTTT CASSSRGVNEKLFF
TRBD2 NA TRBJ2-5 TRBV12-5 TGTGCTAGTGGTTTGGCGCAGACTAGCGGGAATCAAGAGACCCAGTACTTC CASGLAQTSGNQETQYF
TRBD2 NA TRBJ2-5 TRBV5-1 TGCGCCAGCAGCCCCGGACTAGGTCTTCAAGAGACCCAGTACTTC CASSPGLGLQETQYF
TRBD2 NA TRBJ2-1 TRBV29-1 TGCAGCGCGCGAGGGTGGGAGATAGCGGGAGGTTTTGAGCAGTTCTTC CSARGWEIAGGFEQFF
NA NA TRBJ2-1 TRBV16 TGTGCCAGCAGCCAATCCACTAACAATGAGCAGTTCTTC CASSQSTNNEQFF
TRBD2 NA TRBJ2-1 TRBV18 TGTGCCAGCTCACCATTGACTAGCGGGGCCAACAATGAGCAGTTCTTC CASSPLTSGANNEQFF
TRBD1 few TRBJ1-5 TRBV10-1 TGCGCCAGCAGCGACGGGACAGGGAATCAGCCCCAGCATTTT CASSDGTGNQPQHF
TRBD2 NA TRBJ2-2 TRBV6-6 TGTGCCAGCAGTCCACACTTGACTAGCGGGAGCGACACCGGGGAGCTGTTTTTT CASSPHLTSGSDTGELFF
NA NA TRBJ2-2 TRBV5-5 TGTGCCAGCAGCCCCTTAGCGGCCGGGGAGCTGTTTTTT CASSPLAAGELFF
TRBD1 NA TRBJ1-1 TRBV29-1 TGCAGCGTTGAGGGGACAGGCCCTGAAGCTTTCTTT CSVEGTGPEAFF
NA NA TRBJ2-1 TRBV20-1 TGCAGTGCTAGTCGGGGCTCCTACAATGAGCAGTTCTTC CSASRGSYNEQFF
NA few TRBJ1-4 TRBV4-2 TGTGCCAGCAGCCAAGCCAGGGATGAAAAACTGTTTTTT CASSQARDEKLFF
NA once TRBJ2-1 TRBV7-9 TGTGCCAGCATCCGTTCCGCGGGGAGGCCTGAGCAGTTCTTC CASIRSAGRPEQFF
NA NA TRBJ2-3 TRBV15 TGTGCCACCAGCAGTAGGGTAAGGGGTAGCACAGATACGCAGTATTTT CATSSRVRGSTDTQYF
NA NA TRBJ1-1 TRBV15 TGTGCCACCAGCAGAGTGCAGGGCCTGAACACTGAAGCTTTCTTT CATSRVQGLNTEAFF
NA NA TRBJ1-5 TRBV24-1 TGTGCCACCAGTGTAAAGGGAGGGCAGCCCCAGCATTTT CATSVKGGQPQHF
TRBD2 NA TRBJ2-7 TRBV10-2 TGCGCCAGCGCCGAAACTAGCGGGCTAACCTACGAGCAGTACTTC CASAETSGLTYEQYF
NA NA TRBJ2-7 TRBV6-5 TGTGCCAGCAGGCTGGTGACAGGCTCCTACGAGCAGTACTTC CASRLVTGSYEQYF
TRBD1 NA TRBJ1-4 TRBV28 TGTGCCAGCAGTTTTTCGGACAGGGGCCTAAAACTGTTTTTT CASSFSDRGLKLFF
TRBD1 NA TRBJ2-7 TRBV3-1/TRBV3-2 TGTGCCAGCAGCTTCCGACAGGGGGGCTACGAGCAGTACTTC CASSFRQGGYEQYF
TRBD1 NA TRBJ2-7 TRBV6-6 TGTGCCAGCAGTCTCAATGCATTTCAGGGGGCCCTGTACGAGCAGTACTTC CASSLNAFQGALYEQYF
NA NA TRBJ1-2 TRBV7-9 TGTGCCAGTACCCCCGGAGGTGGCTACACCTTC CASTPGGGYTF
NA NA TRBJ1-3 TRBV15 TGTGCCACCAGCAGAGATTTCATCTCTGGAAACACCATATATTTT CATSRDFISGNTIYF
NA few TRBJ2-3 TRBV19 TGTGCCAGTAGCCCTCTCAGGGGTCCCTCAGATACGCAGTATTTT CASSPLRGPSDTQYF
NA NA TRBJ2-1 TRBV5-1 TGCGCCAGCAGCTATGCAGGGGCCGGCTCCTACAATGAGCAGTTCTTC CASSYAGAGSYNEQFF
TRBD2 once TRBJ2-1 TRBV28 TGTGCCAGCAGTTCCCGGCCGACTAGCGGGAGAGGTGAGCAGTTCTTC CASSSRPTSGRGEQFF
TRBD1 NA TRBJ2-7 TRBV18 TGTGCCAGCTCATCAAACAGGGGGAGCTCCTACGAGCAGTACTTC CASSSNRGSSYEQYF
TRBD2 once TRBJ2-3 TRBV6-1 TGTGCCAGCAGTGCCAGACTAGCGGGAGGCACAGATACGCAGTATTTT CASSARLAGGTDTQYF
NA NA TRBJ1-6 TRBV5-6 TGTGCCAGCAGCATTACGAGCGGGTATTCACCCCTCCACTTT CASSITSGYSPLHF
NA NA TRBJ1-5 TRBV24-1 TGTGCCACCAGTCAGTCGGGTCAGCCCCAGCATTTT CATSQSGQPQHF
NA NA TRBJ2-5 TRBV5-1 TGCGCCAGCAGCTTGGGGCAGAAACAAGTAGAGACCCAGTACTTC CASSLGQKQVETQYF
NA NA TRBJ1-4 TRBV29-1 TGCAGCGTTGAGCGGGTGGCTAATGAAAAACTGTTTTTT CSVERVANEKLFF
NA NA TRBJ1-2 TRBV30 TGTGCCTCCTTTGACGGGAACTATGGCTACACCTTC CASFDGNYGYTF
TRBD1 NA TRBJ2-7 TRBV10-1 TGCGCCAGCAGCCAAGCAAGGGGGCCAACCTACGAGCAGTACTTC CASSQARGPTYEQYF
TRBD1 NA TRBJ1-2 TRBV19 TGTGCCACCCAGGGCAGGGGGCGGGCTGGATCGCGAACGGCTGGCTATGGCTACACCTTC CATQGRGRAGSRTAGYGYTF
TRBD1 NA TRBJ2-3 TRBV9 TGTGCCAGCAGCGTAGAAGACAGGGGGATTGAATATTTT CASSVEDRGIEYF
NA NA TRBJ1-2 TRBV18 TGTGCCAGCTCACAACGGGGGGGCAGCCTCTATGGCTACACCTTC CASSQRGGSLYGYTF
NA NA TRBJ2-7 TRBV19 TGTGCCAGTAGTGCTACTACAGGCCGTGGATGGTACGAGCAGTACTTC CASSATTGRGWYEQYF
NA NA TRBJ1-1 TRBV19 TGTGCCAGTAGTTCGCCGGGGGAAAACACTGAAGCTTTCTTT CASSSPGENTEAFF
TRBD1 NA TRBJ1-5 TRBV2 TGTGCCAGCAGTTCCGGGACAGGGAACAATCAGCCCCAGCATTTT CASSSGTGNNQPQHF
NA once TRBJ2-1 TRBV11-3 TGTGCCAGCAGCTTAGATATGGTAGTGAATGAGCAGTTCTTC CASSLDMVVNEQFF